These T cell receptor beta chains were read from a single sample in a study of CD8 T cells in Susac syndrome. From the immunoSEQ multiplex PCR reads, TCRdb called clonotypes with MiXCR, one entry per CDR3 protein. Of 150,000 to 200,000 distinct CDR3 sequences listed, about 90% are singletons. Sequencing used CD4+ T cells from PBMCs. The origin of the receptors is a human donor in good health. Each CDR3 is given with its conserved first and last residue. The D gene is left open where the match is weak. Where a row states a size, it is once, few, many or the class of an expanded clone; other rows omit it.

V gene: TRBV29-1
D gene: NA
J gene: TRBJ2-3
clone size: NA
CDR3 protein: CSVESAGHTDTQYF
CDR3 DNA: TGCAGCGTTGAATCAGCGGGTCACACAGATACGCAGTATTTT

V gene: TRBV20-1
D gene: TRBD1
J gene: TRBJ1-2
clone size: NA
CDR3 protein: CSAVPGQGYGYTF
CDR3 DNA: TGCAGTGCTGTGCCAGGACAGGGCTATGGCTACACCTTC

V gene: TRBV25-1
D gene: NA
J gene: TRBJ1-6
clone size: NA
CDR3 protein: CASSEYARSSPLHF
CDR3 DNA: TGTGCCAGCAGTGAATATGCACGCTCGTCACCCCTCCACTTT

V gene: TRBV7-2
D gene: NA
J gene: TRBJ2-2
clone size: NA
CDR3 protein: CASSYPGELFF
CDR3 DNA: TGTGCCAGCAGCTACCCCGGGGAGCTGTTTTTT

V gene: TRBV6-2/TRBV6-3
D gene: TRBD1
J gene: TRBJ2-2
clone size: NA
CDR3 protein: CASRTGVVWDTGELFF
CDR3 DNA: TGTGCCAGCAGGACAGGGGTAGTCTGGGACACCGGGGAGCTGTTTTTT

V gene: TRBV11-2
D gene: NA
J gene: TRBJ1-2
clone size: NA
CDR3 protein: CASSPTGLDRSGIPTF
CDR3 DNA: TGTGCCAGCAGCCCAACGGGGTTAGACAGGTCAGGTATCCCCACCTTC

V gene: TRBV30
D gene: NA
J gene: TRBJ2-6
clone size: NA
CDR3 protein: CAWREVTRANVLTF
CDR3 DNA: TGTGCCTGGAGGGAAGTGACTAGGGCCAACGTCCTGACTTTC

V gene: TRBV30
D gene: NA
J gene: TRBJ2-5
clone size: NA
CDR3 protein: CAWTLRETQYF
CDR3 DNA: TGTGCCTGGACGTTAAGGGAGACCCAGTACTTC

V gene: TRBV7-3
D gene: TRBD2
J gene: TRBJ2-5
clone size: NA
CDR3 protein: CASSPAGGQQTQYF
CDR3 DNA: TGTGCCAGCAGCCCAGCGGGAGGGCAGCAGACCCAGTACTTC

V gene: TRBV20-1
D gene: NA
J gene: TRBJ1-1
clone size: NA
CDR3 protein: CSAGSWGQGNTEAFF
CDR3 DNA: TGCAGTGCTGGCTCATGGGGGCAGGGGAACACTGAAGCTTTCTTT

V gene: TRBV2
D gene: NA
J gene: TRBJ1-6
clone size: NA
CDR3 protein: CASSEWAPLHF
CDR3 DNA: TGTGCCAGCAGTGAATGGGCACCCCTCCACTTT

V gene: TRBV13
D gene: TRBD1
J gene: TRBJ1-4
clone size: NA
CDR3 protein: CASSSKVTGGEKLFF
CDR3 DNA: TGTGCCAGCAGCTCGAAGGTTACAGGGGGCGAAAAACTGTTTTTT

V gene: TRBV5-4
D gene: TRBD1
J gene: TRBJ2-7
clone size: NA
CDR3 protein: CASSLKDRGFYEQYF
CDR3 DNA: TGTGCCAGCAGCTTGAAGGACAGGGGGTTCTACGAGCAGTACTTC

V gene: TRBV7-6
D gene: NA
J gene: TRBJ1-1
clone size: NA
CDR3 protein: CASSLYGGLTNTEAFF
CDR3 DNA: TGTGCCAGCAGCTTATATGGAGGACTGACGAACACTGAAGCTTTCTTT

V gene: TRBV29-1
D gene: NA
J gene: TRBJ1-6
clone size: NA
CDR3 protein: CSVSDNENSPLHF
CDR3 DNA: TGCAGCGTGTCGGACAACGAGAATTCACCCCTCCACTTT

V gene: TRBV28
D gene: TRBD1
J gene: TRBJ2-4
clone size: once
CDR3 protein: CASIQGRLGIQYF
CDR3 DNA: TGTGCCAGCATACAGGGGCGCTTGGGCATTCAGTACTTC

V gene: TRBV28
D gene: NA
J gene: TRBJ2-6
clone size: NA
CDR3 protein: CASSSDGFSGANVLTF
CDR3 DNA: TGTGCCAGCAGTTCCGACGGCTTCTCTGGGGCCAACGTCCTGACTTTC

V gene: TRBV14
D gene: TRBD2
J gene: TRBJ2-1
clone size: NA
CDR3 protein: CASSQASGYNEQFF
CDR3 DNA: TGTGCCAGCAGCCAAGCTAGCGGATACAATGAGCAGTTCTTC

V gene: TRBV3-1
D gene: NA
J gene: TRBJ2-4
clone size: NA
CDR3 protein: CASSQDFKNIQYF
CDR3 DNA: TGTGCCAGCAGCCAAGATTTTAAAAACATTCAGTACTTC

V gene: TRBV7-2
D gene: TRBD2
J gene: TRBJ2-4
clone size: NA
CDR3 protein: CASTSRGLAGGKNIQYF
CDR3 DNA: TGTGCCAGCACCTCCCGGGGACTAGCGGGGGGAAAAAACATTCAGTACTTC

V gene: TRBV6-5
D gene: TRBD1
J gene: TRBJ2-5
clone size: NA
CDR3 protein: CASSRQGQETQYF
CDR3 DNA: TGTGCCAGCAGCCGACAGGGACAAGAGACCCAGTACTTC

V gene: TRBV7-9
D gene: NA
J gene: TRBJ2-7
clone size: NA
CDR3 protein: CASSPAFYEQYF
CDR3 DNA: TGTGCCAGCAGCCCAGCTTTCTACGAGCAGTACTTC

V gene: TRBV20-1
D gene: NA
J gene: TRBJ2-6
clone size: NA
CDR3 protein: CSAREGTGANVLTF
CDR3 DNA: TGCAGTGCTAGAGAGGGAACTGGGGCCAACGTCCTGACTTTC

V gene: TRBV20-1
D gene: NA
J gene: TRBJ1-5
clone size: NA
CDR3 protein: CSASPVNNQPQHF
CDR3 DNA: TGCAGTGCTAGTCCGGTTAACAATCAGCCCCAGCATTTT

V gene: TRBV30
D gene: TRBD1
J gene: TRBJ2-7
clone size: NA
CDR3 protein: CAWSYPGQVTYEQYF
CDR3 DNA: TGTGCCTGGAGTTACCCGGGACAGGTGACCTACGAGCAGTACTTC

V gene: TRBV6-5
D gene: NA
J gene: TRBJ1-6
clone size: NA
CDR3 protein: CASSSTGLSDSPLHF
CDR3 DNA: TGTGCCAGCAGTTCTACCGGGTTATCGGATTCACCCCTCCACTTT

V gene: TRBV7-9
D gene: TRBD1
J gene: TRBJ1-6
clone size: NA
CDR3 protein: CASSLAGGTGGSPLHF
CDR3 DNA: TGTGCCAGCAGCTTAGCTGGAGGGACAGGGGGTTCACCCCTCCACTTT

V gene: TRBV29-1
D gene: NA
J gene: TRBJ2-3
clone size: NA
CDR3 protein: CSVNGGGKGTDTQYF
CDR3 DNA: TGCAGCGTGAATGGAGGGGGCAAGGGCACAGATACGCAGTATTTT

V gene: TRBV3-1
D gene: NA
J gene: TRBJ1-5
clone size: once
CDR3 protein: CASSQSREGDQPQHF
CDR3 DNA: TGTGCCAGCAGCCAGTCCCGAGAGGGTGACCAGCCCCAGCATTTT

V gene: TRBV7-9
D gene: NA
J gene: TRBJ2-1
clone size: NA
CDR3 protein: CASSLELYSEQFF
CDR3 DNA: TGTGCCAGCAGCTTAGAACTCTACAGTGAGCAGTTCTTC

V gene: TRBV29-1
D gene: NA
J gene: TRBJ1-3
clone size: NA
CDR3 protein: CSVGQGSSGNTIYF
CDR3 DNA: TGCAGCGTGGGGCAGGGGAGCTCTGGAAACACCATATATTTT

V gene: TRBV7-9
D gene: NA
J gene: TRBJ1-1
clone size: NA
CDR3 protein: CASSQRQGSPTEAFF
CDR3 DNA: TGTGCCAGCAGCCAGAGGCAGGGTAGTCCCACTGAAGCTTTCTTT

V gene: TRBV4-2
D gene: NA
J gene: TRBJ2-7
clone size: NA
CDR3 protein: CASSQDVSGLSYEQYF
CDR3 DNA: TGTGCCAGCAGCCAAGACGTCTCGGGCCTATCCTACGAGCAGTACTTC

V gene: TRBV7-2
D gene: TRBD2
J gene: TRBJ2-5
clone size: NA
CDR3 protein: CASSSAGEETQYF
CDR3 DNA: TGTGCCAGCAGCTCAGCGGGGGAAGAGACCCAGTACTTC

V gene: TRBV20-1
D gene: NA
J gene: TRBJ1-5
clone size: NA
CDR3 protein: CSAEGLDRPYSNQPQHF
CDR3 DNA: TGCAGTGCCGAGGGGTTAGATCGCCCATATAGCAATCAGCCCCAGCATTTT

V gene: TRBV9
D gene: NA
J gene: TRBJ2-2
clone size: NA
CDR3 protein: CASSVRESGELFF
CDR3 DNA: TGTGCCAGCAGCGTAAGAGAGTCCGGGGAGCTGTTTTTT

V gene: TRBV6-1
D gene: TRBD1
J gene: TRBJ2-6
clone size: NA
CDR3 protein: CASSATGAGANVLTF
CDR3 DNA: TGTGCCAGCAGTGCTACAGGGGCTGGGGCCAACGTCCTGACTTTC

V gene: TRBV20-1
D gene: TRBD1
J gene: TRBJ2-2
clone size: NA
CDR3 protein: CSARIGQGDIGELFF
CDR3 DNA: TGCAGTGCTAGAATAGGACAGGGAGATATCGGGGAGCTGTTTTTT

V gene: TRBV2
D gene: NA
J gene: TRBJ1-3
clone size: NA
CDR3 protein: CASTEWSGNTIYF
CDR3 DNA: TGTGCCAGCACCGAATGGTCTGGAAACACCATATATTTT

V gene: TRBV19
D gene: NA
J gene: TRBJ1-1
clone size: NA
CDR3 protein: CASTPMGRFEAFF
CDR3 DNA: TGTGCCAGTACCCCGATGGGACGGTTTGAAGCTTTCTTT

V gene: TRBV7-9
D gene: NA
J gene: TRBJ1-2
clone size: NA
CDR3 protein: CASSLEIGRLHYGYTF
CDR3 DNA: TGTGCCAGCAGCTTAGAGATAGGGCGGCTTCACTATGGCTACACCTTC

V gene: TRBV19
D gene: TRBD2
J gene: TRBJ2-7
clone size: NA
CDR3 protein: CASSGKTSGSVNEQYF
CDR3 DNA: TGTGCCAGTAGTGGGAAGACTAGCGGGAGTGTTAACGAGCAGTACTTC

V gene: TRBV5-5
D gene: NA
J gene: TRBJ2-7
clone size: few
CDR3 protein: CASSLLDSYEQYF
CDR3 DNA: TGTGCCAGCAGCTTGCTGGACTCCTACGAGCAGTACTTC